This T cell receptor (beta chain) derives from a study of blood T cell repertoires in COVID-19. Turning to the study itself: Sites across the United States, Italy and Spain contributed samples from acute and convalescent COVID-19.

The CDR3 consists of 14 residues. Germline lookup yields CDR1 SGHTA and CDR2 FQGTGA. Trimming shortened V by 3 bases and J by 2 bases, and 11 bases separated the two germline ends. The method was immunoSEQ multiplex PCR; TCRdb's version includes in-frame clones alone and lacks a portion of them. The sample has around 230,000 clones, more than 70% seen once. J is TRBJ2-7 and V is TRBV7-3; TRBD2 might be the D (7 bases). The specimen sequenced was peripheral blood. This TCR was recovered from a woman in her fifties or sixties with acute or convalescent COVID-19. CDR3 region: CASSLGGAPYEQYF. Written as DNA, the CDR3 is TGTGCCAGCAGCTTGGGGGGGGCTCCCTACGAGCAGTACTTC. Full variable domain (remainder filled in from reference TRBV7-3 and TRBJ2-7): GAGVSQTPSNKVTEKGKYVELRCDPISGHTALYWYRQSLGQGPEFLIYFQGTGAADDSGLPNDRFFAVRPEGSVSTLKIQRTERGDSAVYLCASSLGGAPYEQYFGPGTRLTVT.